This TCR beta chain was captured by sequencing in a study of blood T cell repertoires in COVID-19. Study summary: Donors in the United States, Italy and Spain gave samples during acute or convalescent COVID-19. PBMCs, B-cell-depleted T cells, or T cells were the source of the cDNA or gDNA that made up the material.

In the study's own analysis: For nucleated cells, counts were estimated from reference gene primer amplification. The repertoire was sequenced with immunoSEQ multiplex PCR; TCRdb's copy has only in-frame clones and lacks some. V and J calls and clone size are given by that table; D and trimming were obtained from the DNA. Of about 90,000 clones in the sample, 75% to 90% were seen once. Unmatched junction bases numbered 9, after V lost 4 bases and J lost 7 bases. The CDR3 length is 15 residues. Germline values: CDR1 SGHTA, CDR2 FQGNSA. Sequenced sample: peripheral blood. This chain joins TRBV7-2 and TRBJ1-4; 7 positions match TRBD1. This clonotype originated in a man aged 80 or over with acute or convalescent COVID-19. CDR3 nucleotides: TGTGCCAGCAGCTCTAACCAGGGGGAGCGTGAAAAACTGTTTTTT. Its translation: CASSSNQGEREKLFF.